The rows below give T cell receptor beta chains drawn from one sample of a study of CD8+ T cells in alopecia areata. Here immunoSEQ multiplex PCR was the method, and the copy in TCRdb shows in-frame clones only, minus some. This sample has about 190,000 clones, with about 64% found just once. Here the sequenced sample was CD4+ T cells sorted from blood, taken at week 4, from a patient treated with tofacitinib. Receptors originate from a human donor with alopecia areata. The conserved cysteine and the conserved F or W are not part of the CDR3 here. Clone size is shown for a subset of rows, as once, few, many or a class of expanded clone.

V,size,CDR3
TRBV5-4,-,ASSFITGTGDGYT
TRBV29-1,once,SGSQGLVNEKLF
TRBV6-5,-,ASSSGLLSGANVLT
TRBV9,-,ASSVEGLIYEQY
TRBV30,-,AWSPRDRGRGDTQY
TRBV5-1,few,ASSLSGQGFNEQF
TRBV29-1,-,SVEEVPVRNQPQH
TRBV2,once,ASRVTGGGETQY
TRBV29-1,-,SVDLQGAFGYT
TRBV4-2,-,ASSQDSQGKGSPLH
TRBV5-4,-,ASSTTPEGYT
TRBV29-1,few,SVQNTEAF
TRBV5-6,-,ASSSRGGVADTQY
TRBV9,-,ASSRNSENQPQH
TRBV6-5,few,ASSYTGTGGNEQF
TRBV19,few,ATQLPGLNTGELF
TRBV10-3,-,AIRVGQGTEAF
TRBV6-5,few,ASPRTGSTDTQY
TRBV15,-,ATSRDQGTDTQY
TRBV30,-,AWSVIGSGYT
TRBV4-2,once,ASSNPWDRGYEQY
TRBV29-1,few,SVEDPGEAF
TRBV7-2,-,ASSRTSGGWDTQY
TRBV6-5,few,ASSYGTSSYEQY
TRBV19,-,ASTDRASSGANVLT
TRBV5-1,-,ASSLWSSGGSETQY
TRBV2,-,ASGLAGGKNEQY
TRBV29-1,few,SVIRGPSYNEQF
TRBV4-2,-,ASSQEDEKLF
TRBV10-3,few,AISEDTDTQY
TRBV7-2,-,ASSFGPISYEQY
TRBV29-1,-,SVRGVAANQPQH
TRBV30,-,AWSSGQLYGYT
TRBV5-1,few,ASSLTSSETQY
TRBV6-5,-,ASSYSPQNQPQH
TRBV2,-,ASRTGPEGPEQY
TRBV5-4,-,ASSTSAPGTGELF
TRBV10-2,-,ASSGTGRGYNEQF
TRBV30,-,AWSVSGDQPQH
TRBV7-7,-,ASSRGGLDTDTQY
TRBV7-2,few,ASSWGQGDTGELF
TRBV9,-,ASSRGAARGNEQF
TRBV5-1,-,ASSPLGGRVNTGELF
TRBV2,-,ASTGQVNTGELF
TRBV6-5,-,ASSLQGRPPYNEQF
TRBV15,-,ATSRDLTSGGDEQF
TRBV11-3,-,ASRPTGVETQY
TRBV6-5,-,ASSYSGGANVLT
TRBV20-1,-,SGDRGDTQY
TRBV19,-,AKWGAGEKLF
TRBV30,once,AWGDRGLNQPQH
TRBV27,-,ASSKRGQSYSNQPQH
TRBV6-1,-,ASSPGDQGTGELF
TRBV5-1,-,ASSLRGMNTEAF
TRBV30,-,AWGPLNQPQH